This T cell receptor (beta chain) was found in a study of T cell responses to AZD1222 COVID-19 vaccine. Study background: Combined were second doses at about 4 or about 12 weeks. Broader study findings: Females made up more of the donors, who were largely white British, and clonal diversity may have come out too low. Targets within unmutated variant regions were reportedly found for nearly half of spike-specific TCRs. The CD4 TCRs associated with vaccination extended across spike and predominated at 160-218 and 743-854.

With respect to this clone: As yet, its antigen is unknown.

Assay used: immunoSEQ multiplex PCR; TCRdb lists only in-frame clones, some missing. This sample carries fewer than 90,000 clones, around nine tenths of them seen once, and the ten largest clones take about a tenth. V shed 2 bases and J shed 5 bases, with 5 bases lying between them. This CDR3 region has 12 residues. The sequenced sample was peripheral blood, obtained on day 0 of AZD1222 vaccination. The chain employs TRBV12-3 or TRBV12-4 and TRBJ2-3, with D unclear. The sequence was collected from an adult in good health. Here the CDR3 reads CASSLWGDTQYF. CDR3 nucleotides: TGTGCCAGCAGTTTATGGGGAGATACGCAGTATTTT.